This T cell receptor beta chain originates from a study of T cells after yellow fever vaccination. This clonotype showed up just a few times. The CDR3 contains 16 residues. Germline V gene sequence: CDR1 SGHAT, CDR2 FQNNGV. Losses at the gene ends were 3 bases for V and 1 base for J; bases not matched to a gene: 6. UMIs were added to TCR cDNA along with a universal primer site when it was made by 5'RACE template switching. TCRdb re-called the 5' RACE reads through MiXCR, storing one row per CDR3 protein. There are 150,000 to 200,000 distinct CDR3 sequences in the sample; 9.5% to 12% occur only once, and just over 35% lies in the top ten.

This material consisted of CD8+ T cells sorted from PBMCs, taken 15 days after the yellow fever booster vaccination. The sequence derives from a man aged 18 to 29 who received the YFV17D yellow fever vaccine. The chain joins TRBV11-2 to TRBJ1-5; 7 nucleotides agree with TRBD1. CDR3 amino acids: CASSFETGSSNQPQHF. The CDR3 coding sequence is TGTGCCAGCAGCTTTGAGACAGGGTCGAGCAATCAGCCCCAGCATTTT.